Sequencing of this TCR beta chain was carried out in a study of blood T cell repertoires in COVID-19. Study-wide context: There were acute and convalescent COVID-19 samples, and they came from the United States, Italy and Spain. T cells, B-cell-depleted T cells, or PBMCs supplied cDNA or gDNA.

Per the authors' pipeline: It was from reference gene primer amplification that nucleated cell counts were estimated. Data came from immunoSEQ multiplex PCR; TCRdb stores just in-frame clones and leaves some out. That table gives V, J and clone size, and the DNA gave D and trimming. The sample holds roughly 40,000 clones; around 88% are singletons and the top ten take around 3.5%. Sequencing was performed on peripheral blood. This clonotype was obtained from a human donor in a cohort sampled during active COVID-19.

CDR3 amino acids: CASSPSVDRGYEQYF. The CDR3 DNA is TGTGCCAGCAGTCCCTCCGTAGACAGGGGGTACGAGCAGTACTTC. The V gene is TRBV27, the J gene TRBJ2-7; TRBD1 matches at 9 bases. CDR3 length equals 15 residues. Trimming cost V 5 bases and J 4 bases; bases outside gene matches: 9. The germline V gene encodes CDR1 MNHEY and CDR2 SMNVEV (reference sequence).